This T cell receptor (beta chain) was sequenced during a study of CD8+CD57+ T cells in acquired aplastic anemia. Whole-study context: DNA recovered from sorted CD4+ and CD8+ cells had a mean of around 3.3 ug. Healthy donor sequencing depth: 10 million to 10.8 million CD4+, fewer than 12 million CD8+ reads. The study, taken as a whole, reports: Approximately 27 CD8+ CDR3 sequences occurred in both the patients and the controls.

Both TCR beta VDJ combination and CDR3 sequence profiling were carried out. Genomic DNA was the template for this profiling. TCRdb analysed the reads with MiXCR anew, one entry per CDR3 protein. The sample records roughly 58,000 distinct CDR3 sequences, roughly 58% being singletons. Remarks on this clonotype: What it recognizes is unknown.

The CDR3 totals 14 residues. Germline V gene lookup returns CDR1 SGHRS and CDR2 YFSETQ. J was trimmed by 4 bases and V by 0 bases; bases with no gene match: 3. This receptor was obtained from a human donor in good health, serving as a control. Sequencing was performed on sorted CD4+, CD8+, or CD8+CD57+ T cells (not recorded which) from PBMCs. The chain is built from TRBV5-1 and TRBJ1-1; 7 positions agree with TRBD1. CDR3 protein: CASSLGQGSTEAFF. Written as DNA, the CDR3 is TGCGCCAGCAGCTTGGGACAGGGAAGCACTGAAGCTTTCTTT.